This is a list of T cell receptor beta chains from one sample in a study of T cells in Graves' hyperthyroidism and ophthalmopathy. TCRdb recomputed calls from the multiplex PCR reads with MiXCR, one row per CDR3 protein. The sample has fewer than 750,000 distinct CDR3 sequences, approximately 15% seen once. Input material: blood. The receptors derive from a middle-aged woman with Graves' ophthalmopathy. The CDR3 runs from the conserved cysteine through the conserved F or W. A D gene is named only where the DNA matches it firmly. The size field is filled for only some rows; it gives once, few, many or a size class.

abundance	d_gene	v_gene	j_gene	CDR3nt	CDR3aa
.	.	TRBV2	TRBJ1-5	TGTGCCAGCAGTGCCCTTGGAAAGTTAAATCAGCCCCAGCATTTT	CASSALGKLNQPQHF
many	TRBD2	TRBV30	TRBJ2-5	TGTGCCTTTGGACTAGCGGGATCCCAAGAGACCCAGTACTTC	CAFGLAGSQETQYF
many	TRBD1	TRBV6-1	TRBJ1-5	TGTGCCACCGGACAGGGGGCGGGTCAGCCCCAGCATTTT	CATGQGAGQPQHF
many	.	TRBV6-1	TRBJ2-7	TGTGCCAGCAGCCGACAGGCAGTCTACGAGCAGTACTTC	CASSRQAVYEQYF
many	.	TRBV12-3/TRBV12-4	TRBJ1-2	TGTGCCAGCACCCAGGACGGTCCTAATGGCTACACCTTC	CASTQDGPNGYTF
.	.	TRBV28	TRBJ2-5	TGTGCCAGCAGCCACGGGGGTTTAAAGGGGGAGACCCAGTACTTC	CASSHGGLKGETQYF
many	TRBD1	TRBV15	TRBJ1-5	TGTGCCACCAGCCCTCGGACAGGGGGCGTCCAGCCCCAGCATTTT	CATSPRTGGVQPQHF
many	.	TRBV30	TRBJ1-2	TGTGCCTGGAGGGACAATCGTGATGGCTACACCTTC	CAWRDNRDGYTF
.	.	TRBV12-3/TRBV12-4	TRBJ2-2	TGTGCCAGCACTTCCGGGCCAAACACCGGGGAGCTGTTTTTT	CASTSGPNTGELFF
many	.	TRBV30	TRBJ1-2	TGTGCCTGGGCTCAGGGACGGCGGCGAGATGGCTACACCTTC	CAWAQGRRRDGYTF
many	.	TRBV18	TRBJ2-2	TGTGCCAGCTCTAGGCTTCACGGGGAGCTGTTTTTT	CASSRLHGELFF
many	.	TRBV19	TRBJ2-7	TGTGCCAGTAGCCCCTCCAGGGAGGTGGCCTACGAGCAGTACTTC	CASSPSREVAYEQYF
many	.	TRBV19	TRBJ2-7	TGTGCCAGTAGTATCAATCAGGCAGGCAAAGGCTACGAGCAGTACTTC	CASSINQAGKGYEQYF
many	TRBD2	TRBV7-2	TRBJ2-5	TGTGCCAGCAGCTCGACTAGCGGGTGGGAGACCCAGTACTTC	CASSSTSGWETQYF
.	TRBD2	TRBV4-2	TRBJ2-5	TGTGCCAGCAGCGAGGCACTAGCGGGAGAGACCCAGTACTTC	CASSEALAGETQYF
.	.	TRBV24-1	TRBJ1-2	TGTGCCACCAGTGCGCTCAACTATGGCTACACCTTC	CATSALNYGYTF
many	TRBD2	TRBV6-1	TRBJ2-7	TGTGCCAGCACCGGGACTACGCGTTCCTACGAGCAGTACTTC	CASTGTTRSYEQYF
many	.	TRBV28	TRBJ1-1	TGTGCCAGCAGTTTATCCCTAGGGGTGAGTAGGACTGAAGCTTTCTTT	CASSLSLGVSRTEAFF
many	.	TRBV6-2/TRBV6-3	TRBJ2-7	TGTGCCAGCAGTTACGGCGGCCCTATGGGGGAGCAGTACTTC	CASSYGGPMGEQYF
many	.	TRBV28	TRBJ1-1	TGTGCCAGTATCTACAGGGAGGGAGAAGCTTTCTTT	CASIYREGEAFF
many	.	TRBV15	TRBJ1-5	TGTGCCACCAGCAGCTGGGCCTCCAATCAGCCCCAGCATTTT	CATSSWASNQPQHF
.	TRBD1	TRBV12-3/TRBV12-4	TRBJ2-7	TGTGCCAGCAGTCCTAGGGGGCGGCCCGATGCCTACGAGCAGTACTTC	CASSPRGRPDAYEQYF
many	TRBD1	TRBV2	TRBJ2-5	TGTGCCAGCAGTTGGACAGGGGACCAAGAGACCCAGTACTTC	CASSWTGDQETQYF
few	.	TRBV19	TRBJ2-4	TGTGCCAGTAGTACGGGGGACTCATTGGGAAACATTCAGTACTTC	CASSTGDSLGNIQYF
many	.	TRBV24-1	TRBJ2-2	TGTGCCACCGAAGATGGGGTAGGCAGCACCGGGGAGCTGTTTTTT	CATEDGVGSTGELFF
few	.	TRBV4-1	TRBJ2-5	TGCGCCAGCAGCCAAGAAGTTGGAAAAGAGACCCAGTACTTC	CASSQEVGKETQYF
.	TRBD1	TRBV29-1	TRBJ2-2	TGCAGCGTTGTGACAGGGGGCTACACCGGGGAGCTGTTTTTT	CSVVTGGYTGELFF
many	.	TRBV19	TRBJ2-7	TGTGCCAGTAGTATATTGAGCGAGCAGTACTTC	CASSILSEQYF
.	.	TRBV7-8	TRBJ1-1	TGTGCCAGCAGCTTGAGCGGTTGGGATATGAACACTGAAGCTTTCTTT	CASSLSGWDMNTEAFF
many	.	TRBV12-3/TRBV12-4	TRBJ2-3	TGTGCCAGCAGTTTTTTCGGAGGACTTAGCACAGATACGCAGTATTTT	CASSFFGGLSTDTQYF
many	.	TRBV28	TRBJ2-7	TGTGCCAGCAGTTCGAGAAGATCCTACGAGCAGTACTTC	CASSSRRSYEQYF
many	TRBD1	TRBV24-1	TRBJ2-5	TGTGCCACCAGTGGGACCGGGACAGGGGTGGAGACCCAGTACTTC	CATSGTGTGVETQYF
many	.	TRBV11-2	TRBJ2-7	TGTGCCAGCAGCTTAGTGGAGGGGTTCGACGAGCAGTACTTC	CASSLVEGFDEQYF
.	TRBD1	TRBV18	TRBJ2-5	TGTGCCAGCTCACCCGTGGACAGGGGGCGCCGGGAGACCCAGTACTTC	CASSPVDRGRRETQYF
many	TRBD2	TRBV5-1	TRBJ2-7	TGCGCCAGCAGCATATCCTTCAGCGGGAGCTCCTACGAGCAGTACTTC	CASSISFSGSSYEQYF
many	.	TRBV12-3/TRBV12-4	TRBJ2-7	TGTGCCAGCAGTTTCGACGGACCACTGGACGAGCAGTACTTC	CASSFDGPLDEQYF
.	.	TRBV27	TRBJ2-2	TGTGCCAGCAGTTTGTTTGGTTGGGCGGGAACGAACACCGGGGAGCTGTTTTTT	CASSLFGWAGTNTGELFF
.	TRBD2	TRBV12-3/TRBV12-4	TRBJ2-7	TGTGCCAGCAGGACTAGCGGGAGAAACGAGGGCTACGAGCAGTACTTC	CASRTSGRNEGYEQYF
many	TRBD1	TRBV6-2/TRBV6-3	TRBJ2-7	TGTGCCAGCAGTCCTTCCCGGGACAGACGTGGCGAGCAGTACTTC	CASSPSRDRRGEQYF
.	.	TRBV6-5	TRBJ1-1	TGTGCCAGCAGTTACTCGGCAGCTGGGGCTGAAGCTTTCTTT	CASSYSAAGAEAFF
many	.	TRBV5-5	TRBJ1-2	TGTGCCAGCAGACGAGGGACGGAGACTAACTATGGCTACACCTTC	CASRRGTETNYGYTF
many	.	TRBV5-1	TRBJ1-2	TGCGCCAGCAGCTTTGAGGGTACGAGTGGCTACACCTTC	CASSFEGTSGYTF
.	.	TRBV7-3	TRBJ1-6	TGTGCCAGCAGCCCGCGGACAGTGGATGATTCACCCCTCCACTTT	CASSPRTVDDSPLHF
many	TRBD1	TRBV11-2	TRBJ2-5	TGTGCCAGCAGCTTTAATACAGGGGGCTTGGAGACCCAGTACTTC	CASSFNTGGLETQYF
.	.	TRBV9	TRBJ1-1	TGTGCCAGCACACTCTTGGGGGTGGCGAACACTGAAGCTTTCTTT	CASTLLGVANTEAFF
many	.	TRBV6-1	TRBJ1-5	TGTGCCGGAGGTCCGGTTTTCAATCAGCCCCAGCATTTT	CAGGPVFNQPQHF